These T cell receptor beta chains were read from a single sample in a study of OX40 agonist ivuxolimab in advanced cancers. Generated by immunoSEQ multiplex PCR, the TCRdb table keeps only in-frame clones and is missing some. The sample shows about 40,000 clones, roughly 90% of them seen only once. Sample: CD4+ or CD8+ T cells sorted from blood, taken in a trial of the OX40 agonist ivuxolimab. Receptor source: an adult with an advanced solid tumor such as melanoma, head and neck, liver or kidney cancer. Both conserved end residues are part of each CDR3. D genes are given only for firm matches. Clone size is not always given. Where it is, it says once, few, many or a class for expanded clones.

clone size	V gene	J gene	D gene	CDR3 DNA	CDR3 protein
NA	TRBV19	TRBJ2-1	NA	TGTGCCAGTAGTGAAAGCGGGTGGTTCAATGAGCAGTTCTTC	CASSESGWFNEQFF
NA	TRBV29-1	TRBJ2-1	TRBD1	TGCAGCGTTGGAGGGACAGGGACGTACAATGAGCAGTTCTTC	CSVGGTGTYNEQFF
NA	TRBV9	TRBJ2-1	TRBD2	TGTGCCAGCAGCTCCCCCCGGGCTAGCGGGAGTAATGAGCAGTTCTTC	CASSSPRASGSNEQFF
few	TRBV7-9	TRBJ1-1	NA	TGTGCCAGCAGCTTACCCACCACTGAAGCTTTCTTT	CASSLPTTEAFF
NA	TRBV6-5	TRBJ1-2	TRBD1	TGTGCCAGCAGTCTACAGGGGTTTAATAGCTATGGCTACACCTTC	CASSLQGFNSYGYTF
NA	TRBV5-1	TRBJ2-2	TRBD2	TGCGCCAGCAGCTCGGGAGGTGGGGCGGACACCGGGGAGCTGTTTTTT	CASSSGGGADTGELFF
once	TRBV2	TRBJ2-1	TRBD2	TGTGCCAGCAGATATAGCGGGAGGAGGGCCTACAATGAGCAGTTCTTC	CASRYSGRRAYNEQFF
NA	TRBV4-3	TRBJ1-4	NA	TGCGCCAGCAGCCCCGGTGACGGTTATGAAAAACTGTTTTTT	CASSPGDGYEKLFF
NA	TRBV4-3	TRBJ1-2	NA	TGCGCCAGCAGCCAAGATTTAGGAGATAACTATGGCTACACCTTC	CASSQDLGDNYGYTF
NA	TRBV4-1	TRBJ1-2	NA	TGCGCCAGCAGCCCGCCGGGGGGTATGGACTATGGCTACACCTTC	CASSPPGGMDYGYTF
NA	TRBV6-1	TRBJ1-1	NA	TGTGCCAGCGAGAGAGCTTTCTTT	CASERAFF
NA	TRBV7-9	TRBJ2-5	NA	TGTGCCAGCAGCTTAGCCGGACTCGGCTCAGAGACCCAGTACTTC	CASSLAGLGSETQYF
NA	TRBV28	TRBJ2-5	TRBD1	TGTGCCAGCAGCTACGGGACAGGGGGCCAAGAGACCCAGTACTTC	CASSYGTGGQETQYF
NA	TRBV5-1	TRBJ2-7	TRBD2	TGCGCCAGCAGCTTGGGAACTAGCGCCTACGAGCAGTACTTC	CASSLGTSAYEQYF
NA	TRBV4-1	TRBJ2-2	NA	TGCGCCAGCAGCCAAGGTCGGGTGGGAGGGGGCACGGAGCTGTTTTTT	CASSQGRVGGGTELFF
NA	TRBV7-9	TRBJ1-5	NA	TGTGCCAGCAGGGAGGGCAATCAGCCCCAGCATTTT	CASREGNQPQHF
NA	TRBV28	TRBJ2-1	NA	TGTGCCAGCAGTCCGGGACTTCGCCAGCTTCCGTACAATGAGCAGTTCTTC	CASSPGLRQLPYNEQFF
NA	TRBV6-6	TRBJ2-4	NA	TGTGCCAGCAGTTACTCAGGAGTGGGGAACATTCAGTACTTC	CASSYSGVGNIQYF
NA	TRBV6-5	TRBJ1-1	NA	TGTGCCAGCAGTGCAGACAGCACTGAAGCTTTCTTT	CASSADSTEAFF
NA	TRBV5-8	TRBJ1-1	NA	TGTGCCAGCAGCTTTAAGGGCACTGAAGCTTTCTTT	CASSFKGTEAFF
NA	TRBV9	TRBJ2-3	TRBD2	TGTGCCAGCAGCTTAGGACTAGCGAGCACAGATACGCAGTATTTT	CASSLGLASTDTQYF
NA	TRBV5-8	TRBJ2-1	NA	TGTGCCAGCAGCTTTTTTCTCGGCGGGGCCGCACCGAACAATGAGCAGTTCTTC	CASSFFLGGAAPNNEQFF
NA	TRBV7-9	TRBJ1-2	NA	TGTGCCAGCAGCGAGGGACCTCCGAGGACCTATGGCTACACCTTC	CASSEGPPRTYGYTF
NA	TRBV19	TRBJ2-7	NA	TGTGCCAGTAGTGCCCGGACGGAACACTACGAGCAGTACTTC	CASSARTEHYEQYF
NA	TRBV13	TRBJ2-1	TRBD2	TGTGCCAGCAGCTTAGGGACGGGAGGACGTTACAATGAGCAGTTCTTC	CASSLGTGGRYNEQFF
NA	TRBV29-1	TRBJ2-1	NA	TGCAGCGTTGATCGGGGCGCCTACAATGAGCAGTTCTTC	CSVDRGAYNEQFF
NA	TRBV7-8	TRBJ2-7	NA	TGTGCCAGCAGCTTCCCGGTCGGGGGCTCCTACGAGCAGTACTTC	CASSFPVGGSYEQYF
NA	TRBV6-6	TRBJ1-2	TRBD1	TGTGCCACCATAGACAGGGTCTATGGCTACACCTTC	CATIDRVYGYTF
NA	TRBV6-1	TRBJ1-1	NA	TGTGCCAGCAGTGAAACACGGGGGCTCACTGAAGCTTTCTTT	CASSETRGLTEAFF
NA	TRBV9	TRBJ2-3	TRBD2	TGTGCCAGCAGCGCCGGGGGGGATACGCAGTATTTT	CASSAGGDTQYF
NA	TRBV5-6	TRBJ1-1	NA	TGTGCCAGCAGCTTGGGAGGGAACACTGAAGCTTTCTTT	CASSLGGNTEAFF
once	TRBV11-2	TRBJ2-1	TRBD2	TGTGCCAGCAGCTTAACCCCTAGCGGGAGTTGGGTGGGGCAGTTCTTC	CASSLTPSGSWVGQFF
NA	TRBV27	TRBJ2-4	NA	TGTGCCAGCAGTTTCGCAGGCCTAGCCAAAAACATTCAGTACTTC	CASSFAGLAKNIQYF
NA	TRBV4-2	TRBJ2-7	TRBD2	TGTGCCAGCAGCTTAGTGGGAGGGCCGGACGAGCAGTACTTC	CASSLVGGPDEQYF
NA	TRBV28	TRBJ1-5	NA	TGTGCCAGCAGTTTTGACCCGCTATTGAGGCAGCCCCAGCATTTT	CASSFDPLLRQPQHF
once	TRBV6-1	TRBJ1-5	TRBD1	TGTGCCAGCAGTGATGAACAGGGGGCGAGGGGGTGGCAGCCCCAGCATTTT	CASSDEQGARGWQPQHF
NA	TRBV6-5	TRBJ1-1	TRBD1	TGTGCCAGCAGTTACAGCGGACAGGGTTGGGACACTGAAGCTTTCTTT	CASSYSGQGWDTEAFF
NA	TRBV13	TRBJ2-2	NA	TGTGCCAGCAAAGGAACCACCGGGGAGCTGTTTTTT	CASKGTTGELFF
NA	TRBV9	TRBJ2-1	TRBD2	TGTGCCAGCAGCGTAGGTAGCGGGAGCGGAAATGAGCAGTTCTTC	CASSVGSGSGNEQFF
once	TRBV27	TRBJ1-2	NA	TGTGCCAGCAGTTTACAAAGGACAGCCTTCAACTATGGCTACACCTTC	CASSLQRTAFNYGYTF
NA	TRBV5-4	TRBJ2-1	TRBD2	TGTGCCAGCAGCTTGAAGCGGGAGTCCTACAATGAGCAGTTCTTC	CASSLKRESYNEQFF
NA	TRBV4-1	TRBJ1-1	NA	TGCGCCAGCAGCCACCTGGGCCTAACTGCTTTCTTT	CASSHLGLTAFF
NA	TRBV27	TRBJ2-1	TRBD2	TGTGCCAGCAGTTTTTATCCGGGACTAGCGGGAGATGAGCAGTTCTTC	CASSFYPGLAGDEQFF
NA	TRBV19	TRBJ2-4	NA	TGTGCCAGCATAGATTCTGGTGCCAAAAACATTCAGTACTTC	CASIDSGAKNIQYF
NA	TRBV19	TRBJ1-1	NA	TGTGCCAGTAGTATAAGGGGGAACACTGAAGCTTTCTTT	CASSIRGNTEAFF
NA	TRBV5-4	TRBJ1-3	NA	TGTGCCAGCAGCTTGGGCCCGGGGGCAGGATCTGGAAACACCATATATTTT	CASSLGPGAGSGNTIYF
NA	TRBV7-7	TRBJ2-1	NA	TGTGCCAGCAGCGTCGGGGCCTACAATGAGCAGTTCTTC	CASSVGAYNEQFF
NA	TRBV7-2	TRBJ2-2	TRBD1	TGTGCCAGCAGCTTATTTTCCGGGACAGGGTCCGGGGAGCTGTTTTTT	CASSLFSGTGSGELFF
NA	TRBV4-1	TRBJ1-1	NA	TGCGCCAGCAGCCCGTCGGGACACTCTAACACTGAAGCTTTCTTT	CASSPSGHSNTEAFF
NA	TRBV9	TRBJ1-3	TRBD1	TGTGCCAGCAGCCCAGGGACAGGCTCTGGAAACACCATATATTTT	CASSPGTGSGNTIYF
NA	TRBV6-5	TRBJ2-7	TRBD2	TGTGCCAGCAGTGGCGGACTAGCGGGAGGGCCGACGGACTTC	CASSGGLAGGPTDF
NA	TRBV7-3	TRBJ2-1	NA	TGTGCCAGCAGCCCCCTTAGGGGGAGCAGGAATGAGCAGTTCTTC	CASSPLRGSRNEQFF